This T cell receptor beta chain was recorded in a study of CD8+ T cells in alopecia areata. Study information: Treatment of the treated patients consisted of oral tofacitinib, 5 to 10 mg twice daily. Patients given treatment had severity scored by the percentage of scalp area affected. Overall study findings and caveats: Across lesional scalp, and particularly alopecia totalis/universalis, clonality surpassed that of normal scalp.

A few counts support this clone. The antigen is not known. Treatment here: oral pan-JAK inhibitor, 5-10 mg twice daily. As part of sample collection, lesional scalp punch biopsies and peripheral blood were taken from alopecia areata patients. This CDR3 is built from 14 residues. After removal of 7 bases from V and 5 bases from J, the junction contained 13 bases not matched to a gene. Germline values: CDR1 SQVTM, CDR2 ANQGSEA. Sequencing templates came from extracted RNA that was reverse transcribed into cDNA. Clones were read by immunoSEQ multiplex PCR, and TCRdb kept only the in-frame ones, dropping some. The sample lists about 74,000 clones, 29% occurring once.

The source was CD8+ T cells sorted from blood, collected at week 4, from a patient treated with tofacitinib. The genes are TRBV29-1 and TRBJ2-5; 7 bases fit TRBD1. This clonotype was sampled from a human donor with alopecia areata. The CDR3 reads CSASPRGLLETQYF. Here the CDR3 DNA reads TGCAGCGCAAGCCCCAGGGGGTTGTTGGAGACCCAGTACTTC.